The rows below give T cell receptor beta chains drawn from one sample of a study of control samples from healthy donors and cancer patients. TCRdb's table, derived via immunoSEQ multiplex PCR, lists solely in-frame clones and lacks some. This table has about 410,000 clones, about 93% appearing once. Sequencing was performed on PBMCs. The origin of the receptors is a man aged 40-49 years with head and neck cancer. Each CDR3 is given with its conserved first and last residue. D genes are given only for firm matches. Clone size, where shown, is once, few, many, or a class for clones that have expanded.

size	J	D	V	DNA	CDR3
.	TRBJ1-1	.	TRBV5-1	TGCGCCAGCAGCGGCTACTGGGGCACTGAAGCTTTCTTT	CASSGYWGTEAFF
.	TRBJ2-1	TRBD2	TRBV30	TGTGCCTGGCAATGGCGGGGGTACAATGAGCAGTTCTTC	CAWQWRGYNEQFF
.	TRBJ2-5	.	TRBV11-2	TGTGCCAGCAGCCAGCAAGAGACCCAGTACTTC	CASSQQETQYF
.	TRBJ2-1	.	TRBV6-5	TGTGCCAGCAAGGACAAGGTATCCAATGAGCAGTTCTTC	CASKDKVSNEQFF
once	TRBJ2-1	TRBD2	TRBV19	TGTGCCAGTAGTATTGGGACTAGCGGGTACAATGAGCAGTTCTTC	CASSIGTSGYNEQFF
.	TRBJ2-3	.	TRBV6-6	TGTGCCAGCAGCTCTATGAGCACAGATACGCAGTATTTT	CASSSMSTDTQYF
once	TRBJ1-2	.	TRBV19	TGTGCCAGTAGGCCCTTTTTTGTCTATGGCTACACCTTC	CASRPFFVYGYTF
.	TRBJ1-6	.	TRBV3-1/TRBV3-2	TGTGCCAGCAGCCAGGGGAGAAATTCACCCCTCCACTTT	CASSQGRNSPLHF
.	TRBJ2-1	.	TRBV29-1	TGCAGCGTGGGACCCACAGGAGGGGGTGAGCAGTTCTTC	CSVGPTGGGEQFF
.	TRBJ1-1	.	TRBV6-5	TGTGCCAGCAGGATGGGGAGGGGCACTGAAGCTTTCTTT	CASRMGRGTEAFF
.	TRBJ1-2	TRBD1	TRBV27	TGTGCCAGCAGTATCACAGGGGGAGCTAACTATGGCTACACCTTC	CASSITGGANYGYTF
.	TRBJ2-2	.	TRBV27	TGTGCCAGCGGGTTTGGACAGACGAACACCGGGGAGCTGTTTTTT	CASGFGQTNTGELFF
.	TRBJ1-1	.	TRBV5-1	TGCGCCAGCAGCCAGCACCAGAACACTGAAGCTTTCTTT	CASSQHQNTEAFF
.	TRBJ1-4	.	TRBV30	TGTGCCTGGAGCCAGGGGACGAATGATGAAAAACTGTTTTTT	CAWSQGTNDEKLFF
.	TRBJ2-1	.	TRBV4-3	TGCGCCAGCAGCCAGAACATGGGCGATGAGCAGTTCTTC	CASSQNMGDEQFF
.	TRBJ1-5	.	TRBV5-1	TGCGCCAGCAGCCCCGTCGCAGGACCCAATCAGCCCCAGCATTTT	CASSPVAGPNQPQHF
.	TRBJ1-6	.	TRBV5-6	TGTGCCAGCAGCTTGCGAACAGTCAATTCACCCCTCCACTTT	CASSLRTVNSPLHF
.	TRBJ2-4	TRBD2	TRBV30	TGTGCCTCCCGGGGGCGGGGGGAAAACATTCAGTACTTC	CASRGRGENIQYF
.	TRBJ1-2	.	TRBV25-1	TGTGCCAGCAGTGACTCTGATAACAGGGTAGTTGGCTACACCTTC	CASSDSDNRVVGYTF
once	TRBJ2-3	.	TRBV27	TGTGCCAACCCCCGAATGGGCCGAGGGCAGTATTTT	CANPRMGRGQYF
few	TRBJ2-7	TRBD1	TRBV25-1	TGTGCCAGCAGTAAAGACAGGGTCTACGAGCAGTACTTC	CASSKDRVYEQYF
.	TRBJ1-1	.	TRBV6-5	TGTGCCAGCATCGAAGGGGGGGTTGGGGCCACTGAAGCTTTCTTT	CASIEGGVGATEAFF